This entry describes one TCR beta chain. The data stem from a study of glioma-infiltrating T cells after dendritic cell vaccination. As for the study in general: Dendritic cells derived from monocytes and pulsed with autologous tumor lysate formed the vaccine.

The length of the CDR3 is 15 residues. Looked up from germline, CDR1 is SGHTA and CDR2 is FQGNSA. V lost 2 bases and J 0 bases, leaving 10 bases between the germline ends. The data were produced by immunoSEQ multiplex PCR, yet TCRdb's version contains in-frame clones alone and is incomplete. The data show about 82,000 clones, with over 85% seen just once and 3% to 3.5% held by the top ten. The material was blood, obtained before dendritic cell vaccination. The V gene is TRBV7-2, the J gene TRBJ1-1; D ambiguous. This TCR derives from a human donor with glioblastoma. CDR3 region: CASSLIGGMNTEAFF. DNA of the CDR3: TGTGCCAGCAGCTTAATTGGAGGGATGAACACTGAAGCTTTCTTT.